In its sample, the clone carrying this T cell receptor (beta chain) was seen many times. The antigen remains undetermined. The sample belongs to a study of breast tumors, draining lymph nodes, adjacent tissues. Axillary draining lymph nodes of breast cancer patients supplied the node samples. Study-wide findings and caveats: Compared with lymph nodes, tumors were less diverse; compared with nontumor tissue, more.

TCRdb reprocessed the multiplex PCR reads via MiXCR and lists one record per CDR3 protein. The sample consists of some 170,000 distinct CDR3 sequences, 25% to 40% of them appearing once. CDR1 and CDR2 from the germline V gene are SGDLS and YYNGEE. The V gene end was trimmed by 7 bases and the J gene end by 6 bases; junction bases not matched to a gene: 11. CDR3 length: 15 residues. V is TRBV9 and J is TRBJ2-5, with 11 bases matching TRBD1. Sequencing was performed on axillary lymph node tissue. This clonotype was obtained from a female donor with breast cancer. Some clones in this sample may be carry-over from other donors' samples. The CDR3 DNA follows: TGTGCCAGCTCTCGGGGGGGGACAGGGGGAAAGACCCAGTACTTC. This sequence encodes CASSRGGTGGKTQYF.